The T cell receptor beta chain under discussion was sequenced for a study of Ad26.COV2.S vaccination and SARS-CoV-2 variants. Study background: Administration of Ad26.COV2.S was intramuscular, either once or twice 56 days apart.

The CDR3 has 16 residues. CDR1 and CDR2 (germline): LNHDA, SQIVND (reference sequence). V was pared by 7 bases and J by 2 bases, with 18 bases between. Assay used: immunoSEQ multiplex PCR; TCRdb lists only in-frame clones, some missing. The table lists under 400,000 clones, around 86% of them singletons. Regarding treatment: roughly 20 received Ad26.COV2.S at low or high dose, single or two shots; 5 received placebo; per-sample allocation not given. Repertoires come from day 63 after the first vaccine or placebo injection. Adults aged 18-55 years in Boston included the donor. Material: peripheral blood, obtained in a trial of Ad26.COV2.S vaccine versus placebo. The chain joins TRBV19 to TRBJ1-5, with TRBD1 as a possible D gene (5 bases). The clonotype was recovered from a person aged 18-65 years who received the Ad26.COV2.S COVID-19 vaccine or a placebo. CDR3 region: CASNLYSQQGNQPQHF. The CDR3 nucleotides read TGTGCCAGTAACCTATATTCCCAACAGGGCAATCAGCCCCAGCATTTT.